The clone carrying this T cell receptor beta chain was seen just once. What it binds is unknown. Measured with immunoSEQ multiplex PCR; TCRdb has only the in-frame clones, and not every one. The sample shows roughly 400,000 clones, around 90% of them seen only once. Treatment reported: 15 to 20 received Ad26.COV2.S at low or high dose, single or two shots; 5 received placebo; per-sample allocation not given. Repertoires come from day 63 after the first vaccine or placebo injection. An adult donor aged 18-55 years was enrolled in Boston. Germline CDR1 GTSNPN, CDR2 SVGIG (reference sequence). J gave up 7 bases and V 0 bases, and 7 bases lay outside the gene matches. The CDR3 contains 15 residues. The sample comes from a study of Ad26.COV2.S vaccination and SARS-CoV-2 variants. Study context: Donor participated within the Ad26.COV2.S arm of the COV1001 trial.

Study-level results: Spike-specific responses of CD8+ and CD4+ T cells were reported to display substantial breadth after vaccination. TCR breadth and depth estimates may have understated total T cell responses.

The sample here was peripheral blood, taken in a trial of Ad26.COV2.S vaccine versus placebo. The rearrangement uses TRBV30 and TRBJ2-1; 9 bases agree with TRBD2. This TCR came from a person aged 18-60 years who received the Ad26.COV2.S COVID-19 vaccine or a placebo. CDR3 sequence: CAWSVLGTSRNEQFF. DNA for the CDR3: TGTGCCTGGAGTGTACTCGGGACTAGCCGGAATGAGCAGTTCTTC.